Below are 13 T cell receptor beta chains sequenced from a single sample in a study of T-cell memory formation after mild COVID-19. TCRdb called the 5' RACE reads again in MiXCR, with one record for every CDR3 protein. The table includes approximately 210,000 distinct CDR3 sequences, around 26% detected once. Sequencing was carried out using PBMCs or a T cell subset sorted from them (not recorded which). The receptors derive from an adult woman who had mild COVID-19 (a few samples of this study predate the infection). Cell type and time point are not known.

The chain couples TRBV4-1 to TRBJ1-5; D unclear. Trimming left V 6 bases short and J 0 bases short, with 6 bases between. The CDR3 runs 13 residues. In germline, CDR1 is MGHRA, CDR2 YSYEKL. For the CDR3, the DNA is TGCGCCAGCAGTACGATTAGCAATCAGCCCCAGCATTTT. Amino acids: CASSTISNQPQHF.

The CDR3: CASSSGGGVGYTF. The CDR3, as DNA: TGTGCCAGCAGCTCCGGAGGGGGCGTCGGCTACACCTTC. The V and J genes are TRBV7-3 and TRBJ1-2; TRBD1 matches 7 bases. Germline V CDR1 and CDR2: SGHTA, FQGTGA. The CDR3 spans 13 residues. J was trimmed by 8 bases and V by 4 bases; bases with no gene match: 7.

This chain links TRBV5-1 with TRBJ2-7, with 11 bases matching TRBD2. Unmatched junction bases numbered 6, after V lost 4 bases and J lost 0 bases. Per germline, CDR1 SGHRS and CDR2 YFSETQ. This CDR3 contains 16 residues. The CDR3 DNA reads TGCGCCAGCAGCCCGACTAGCGGGATGACCTCCTACGAGCAGTACTTC. It codes for CASSPTSGMTSYEQYF.

This clonotype has only a few counts. The chain joins TRBV29-1 to TRBJ2-3; D tentatively reads TRBD1 or TRBD2 (5 bases each). The germline V and J ends were trimmed by 2 bases and 3 bases, with 12 bases remaining between them. Germline CDR1 is SQVTM and CDR2 is ANQGSEA. The CDR3 has 14 residues. The CDR3 spells CSVERNGGTDTQYF. For the CDR3, the DNA is TGCAGCGTTGAAAGGAATGGGGGAACAGATACGCAGTATTTT.

The chain recombines TRBV20-1 with TRBJ2-7; the D gene is possibly TRBD2 (6 bases). V dropped 6 bases and J dropped 0 bases, with 12 bases sitting between them. The CDR3 has 13 residues. Germline values: CDR1 DFQATT, CDR2 SNEGSKA (reference sequence). CDR3 nucleotides: TGCAGTGCCCAGGACGGGAGCTCCTACGAGCAGTACTTC. Its translation is CSAQDGSSYEQYF.

V gene TRBV18 combines with J gene TRBJ2-7, with D perhaps matching TRBD1 or TRBD2 (5 bases each). There are 15 residues in the CDR3. Per the germline V gene, CDR1 is KGHSH and CDR2 is LQKENI. Trimming took 3 bases from V and 4 from J, leaving 16 bases between them. The CDR3 region is CASSPKTGTSYEQYF. Written as DNA, the CDR3 is TGTGCCAGCTCACCCAAAACCGGGACCTCGTACGAGCAGTACTTC.

The rearrangement links TRBV6-4 to TRBJ2-1; 10 bases are shared with TRBD2. This CDR3 comprises 16 residues. CDR1 MRHNA and CDR2 SNTAGT come from the germline V gene. V was clipped by 4 bases and J by 4 bases; unmatched bases: 7. The CDR3 region is CASSASSGGTYNEQFF. The CDR3 region has the DNA TGTGCCAGCAGTGCTTCTAGCGGGGGTACTTACAATGAGCAGTTCTTC.

This chain connects TRBV6-5 to TRBJ2-1, with D perhaps given as TRBD1 or TRBD2 (6 bases each). V was shortened by 6 bases and J by 9 bases, with 21 bases between the two germline ends. In germline, CDR1 is MNHEY, CDR2 SVGAGI. The CDR3 is made up of 15 amino acids. CDR3 protein: CASRIIGRGLGEQFF. The CDR3 DNA reads TGTGCCAGCAGAATAATAGGTCGGGGGCTTGGTGAGCAGTTCTTC.

This clonotype was recorded a few times. The chain is built from TRBV20-1 and TRBJ2-5; 9 positions agree with TRBD2. The CDR3 has 13 residues. Unmatched junction bases numbered 3, after V lost 6 bases and J lost 1 base. CDR1 and CDR2 from the germline V gene are DFQATT and SNEGSKA (reference sequence). The CDR3 region is CSAEAGGQETQYF. The CDR3, as DNA: TGCAGTGCGGAAGCGGGGGGCCAAGAGACCCAGTACTTC.

Here the CDR3 reads CATEVAGALFDEQFF. As DNA, the CDR3 is TGTGCCACCGAGGTAGCGGGTGCCCTTTTCGATGAGCAGTTCTTC. The chain links TRBV24-1 to TRBJ2-1; 7 bases agree with TRBD2. Germline CDR1 reads KGHDR; CDR2 reads SFDVKD. The V segment lost 9 bases and the J segment 8 bases; nucleotides outside the gene matches: 15. This CDR3 comprises 15 residues.

This clonotype was found a few times. The V call is TRBV6-2 or TRBV6-3, the J call TRBJ1-2; D is ambiguous. V dropped 0 bases and J dropped 0 bases, with 8 bases sitting between them. The CDR3 is 15 amino acids. Germline-derived CDR1 and CDR2 are MNHEY and SVGEGT. CDR3 residues: CASSYSGLANYGYTF. DNA of the CDR3: TGTGCCAGCAGTTACTCGGGCCTAGCTAACTATGGCTACACCTTC.

This chain links TRBV11-2 with TRBJ2-3; 11 bases agree with TRBD2. J was trimmed by 0 bases and V by 9 bases; bases with no gene match: 20. The CDR3 has 20 residues. Germline V gene lookup returns CDR1 SGHAT and CDR2 FQNNGV. CDR3 sequence: CASRKRGLAAIRASTDTQYF. CDR3 sequence (DNA): TGTGCCAGTCGGAAGAGGGGACTAGCGGCTATACGGGCGAGCACAGATACGCAGTATTTT. The full variable domain, with the rest looked up from reference TRBV11-2 and TRBJ2-3, is EAGVAQSPRYKIIEKRQSVAFWCNPISGHATLYWYQQILGQGPKLLIQFQNNGVVDDSQLPKDRFSAERLKGVDSTLKIQPAKLEDSAVYLCASRKRGLAAIRASTDTQYFGPGTRLTVL.

This chain uses TRBV5-6 with TRBJ1-2, with TRBD1 identical over 9 bases. After removal of 4 bases from V and 4 bases from J, the junction contained 8 bases not matched to a gene. The germline CDR1 and CDR2 sequences are SGHDT and YYEEEE. This CDR3 spans 15 amino acids. The CDR3 nucleotides are TGTGCCAGCAGCAACCGGGACAGGGACCTCTATGGCTACACCTTC. Residues: CASSNRDRDLYGYTF.